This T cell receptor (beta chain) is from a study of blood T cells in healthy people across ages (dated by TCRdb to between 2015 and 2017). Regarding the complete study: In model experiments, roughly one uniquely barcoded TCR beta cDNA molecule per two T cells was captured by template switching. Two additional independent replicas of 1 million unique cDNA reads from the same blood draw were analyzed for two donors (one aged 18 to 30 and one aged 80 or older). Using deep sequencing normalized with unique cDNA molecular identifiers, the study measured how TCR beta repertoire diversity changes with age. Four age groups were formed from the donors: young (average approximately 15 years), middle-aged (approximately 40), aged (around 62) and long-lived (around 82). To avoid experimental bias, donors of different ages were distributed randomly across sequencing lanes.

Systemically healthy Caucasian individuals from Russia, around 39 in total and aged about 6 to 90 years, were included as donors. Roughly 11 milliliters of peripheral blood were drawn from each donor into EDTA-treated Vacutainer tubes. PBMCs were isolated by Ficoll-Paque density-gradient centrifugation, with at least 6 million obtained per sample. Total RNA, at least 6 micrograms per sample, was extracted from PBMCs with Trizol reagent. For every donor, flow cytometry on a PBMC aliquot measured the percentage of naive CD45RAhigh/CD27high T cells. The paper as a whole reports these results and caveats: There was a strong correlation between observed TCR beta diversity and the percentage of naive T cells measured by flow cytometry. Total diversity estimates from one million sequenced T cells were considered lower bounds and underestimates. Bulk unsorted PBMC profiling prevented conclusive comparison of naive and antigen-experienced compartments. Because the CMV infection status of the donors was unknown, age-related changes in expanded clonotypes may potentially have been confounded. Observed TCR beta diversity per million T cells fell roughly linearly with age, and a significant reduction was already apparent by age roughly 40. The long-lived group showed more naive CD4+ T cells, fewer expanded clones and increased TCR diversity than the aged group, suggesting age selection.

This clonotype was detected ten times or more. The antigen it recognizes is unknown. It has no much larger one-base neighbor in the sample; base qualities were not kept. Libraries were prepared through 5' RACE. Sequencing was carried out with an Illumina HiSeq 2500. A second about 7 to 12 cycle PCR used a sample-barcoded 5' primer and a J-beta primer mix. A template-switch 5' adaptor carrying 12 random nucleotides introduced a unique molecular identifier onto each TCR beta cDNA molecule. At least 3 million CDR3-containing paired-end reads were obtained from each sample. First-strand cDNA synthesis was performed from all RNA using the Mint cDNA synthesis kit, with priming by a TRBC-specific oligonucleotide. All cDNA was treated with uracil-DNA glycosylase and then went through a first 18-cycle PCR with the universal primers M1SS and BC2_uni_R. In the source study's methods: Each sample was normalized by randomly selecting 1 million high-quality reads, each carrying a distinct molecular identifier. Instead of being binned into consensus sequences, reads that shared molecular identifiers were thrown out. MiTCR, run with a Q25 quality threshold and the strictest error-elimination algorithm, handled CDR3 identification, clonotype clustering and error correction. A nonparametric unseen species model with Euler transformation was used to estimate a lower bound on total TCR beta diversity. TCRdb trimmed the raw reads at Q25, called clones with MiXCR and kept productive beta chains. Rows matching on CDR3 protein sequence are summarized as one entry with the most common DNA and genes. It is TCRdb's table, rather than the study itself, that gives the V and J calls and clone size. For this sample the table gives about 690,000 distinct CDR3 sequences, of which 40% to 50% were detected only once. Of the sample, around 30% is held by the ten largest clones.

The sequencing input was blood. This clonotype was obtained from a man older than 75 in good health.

Here the CDR3 is given as CSATLDVPEQFF. DNA sequence: TGCAGTGCAACTCTAGATGTCCCTGAGCAGTTCTTC. In this chain, TRBV20-1 is recombined with TRBJ2-1; the D gene identity is not certain. CDR1 is given as DFQATT and CDR2 as SNEGSKA, both from the germline V gene (reference sequence). V loses 6 bases of germline sequence and J loses 9 bases, and the interval between the two ends is 15 bases. Its CDR3 holds 12 amino acids, cysteine through phenylalanine. Only the CDR3 DNA is retained, 36 bases long and in frame from the first base.